This section outlines one T cell receptor beta chain sequence together with its context. Its antigen is currently unknown. This sample was included in a study of a mutant IDH1 vaccine in newly diagnosed glioma. Study-level information: Vaccination started 4-6 weeks after radiotherapy alone, or with temozolomide cycles. Treated patients had a mean age of roughly 39 years and an approximately 60% male, 37.5% female split. Earlier treatment was radiotherapy, temozolomide, or both, with most getting both.

Time point described: week 11, during vaccination. All doses held 300 ug of mutant IDH1 20-mer peptide, with topical imiquimod. Donor tumors were new WHO grade 3 or 4 IDH1-mutant, ATRX-lost astrocytomas. The CDR3 runs 17 residues. CDR1 SGDLS and CDR2 YYNGEE come from the germline V gene. V lost 2 bases, J lost 1 base, and 8 bases stayed unmatched. Produced via immunoSEQ multiplex PCR; TCRdb's table is partial and in-frame only. Here the sample spans over 55,000 clones, roughly 80% being singletons. The starting material was PBMCs, obtained from a glioma patient whose treatment included an IDH1 peptide vaccine. This sequence joins TRBV9 and TRBJ2-2; 7 positions match TRBD1. The TCR sequence derives from a man in his thirties or forties with glioma. CDR3 nucleotide sequence: TGTGCCAGCAGCGTGACAGGGACCTACTTGAACACCGGGGAGCTGTTTTTT. Protein: CASSVTGTYLNTGELFF.